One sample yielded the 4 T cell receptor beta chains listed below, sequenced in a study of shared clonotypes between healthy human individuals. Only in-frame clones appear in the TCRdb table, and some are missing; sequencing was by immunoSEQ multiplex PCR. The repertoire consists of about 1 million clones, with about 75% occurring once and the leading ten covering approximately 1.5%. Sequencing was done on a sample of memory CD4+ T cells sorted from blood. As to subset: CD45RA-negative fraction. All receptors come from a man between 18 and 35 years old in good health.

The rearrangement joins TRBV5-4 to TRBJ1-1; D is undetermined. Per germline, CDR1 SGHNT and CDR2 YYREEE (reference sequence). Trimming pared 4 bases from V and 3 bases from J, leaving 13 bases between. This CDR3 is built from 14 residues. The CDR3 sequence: CASSHRVSDTEAFF. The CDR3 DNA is TGTGCCAGCAGCCATAGGGTATCGGACACTGAAGCTTTCTTT.

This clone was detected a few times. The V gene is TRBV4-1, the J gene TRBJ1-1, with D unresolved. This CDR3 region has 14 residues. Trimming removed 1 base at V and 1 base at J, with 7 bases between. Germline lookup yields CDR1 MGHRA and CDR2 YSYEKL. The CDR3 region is CASSQGQPNTEAFF. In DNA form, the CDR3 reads TGCGCCAGCAGCCAAGGCCAGCCGAACACTGAAGCTTTCTTT.

The CDR3 protein is CASVQGDSYNSPLHF. CDR3 nucleotides: TGTGCCAGCGTTCAAGGGGACTCCTATAATTCACCCCTCCACTTT. The chain is built from TRBV6-1 and TRBJ1-6; D is possibly TRBD1 (5 bases). The CDR3 sequence is 15 residues long. CDR1 is MNHNS and CDR2 is SASEGT in the germline V gene. Trimming took 8 bases from V and 0 from J, leaving 11 bases between them.

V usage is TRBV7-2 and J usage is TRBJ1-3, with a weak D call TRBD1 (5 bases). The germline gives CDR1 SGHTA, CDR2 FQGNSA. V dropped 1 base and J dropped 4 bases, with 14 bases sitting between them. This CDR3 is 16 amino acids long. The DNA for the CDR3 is TGTGCCAGCAGCTTAGGGCCAGGGAGAAGAGGAAACACCATATATTTT. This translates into CASSLGPGRRGNTIYF.